This T cell receptor beta chain was profiled in a study of post-analysis software for immune sequencing data. Study outcomes and limitations: Roughly five TRBV segments appeared more often in patients than in controls, and TRBV5-6, TRBV5-1 and TRBV20-1 were among these.

The CDR3 covers 14 residues. This clonotype appeared a few times. As yet, its antigen is unknown. Incorporated into the TCR beta cDNA libraries were unique molecular identifiers, which served to reduce PCR and sequencing biases. MiXCR, applied by TCRdb to the PCR reads, yields one record per CDR3 protein. Altogether over 150,000 distinct CDR3 sequences are present, approximately 30% being singletons, with the ten largest covering more than 1.3%. Input material: blood. The clonotype comes from a girl between 10 and 17 years old with multiple sclerosis. The chain is built from TRBV12-3 or TRBV12-4 and TRBJ2-4; the match to TRBD2 covers 8 bases. The J call could be wrong; TRBJ2-7 is a better fit for the DNA end. DNA of the CDR3: TGTGCCAGCAGTTTAGAGGGACTAGGTTACGAGCAGTACTTC. Residues: CASSLEGLGYEQYF.